The T cell receptor (beta chain) described here comes from a study of long-term antiretroviral therapy in people with HIV. Overall study results and limits: Diversity remained lower than transplant donor controls, even though it increased after ART. Across all time points, the repertoire was dominated by clones that expanded before ART.

CDR3 size: 14 residues. V was cut by 8 bases and J by 4 bases, with 14 bases left in between. Per the germline V gene, CDR1 is MRHNA and CDR2 is SNTAGT. Version v3.0 of the immunoSEQ assay was performed at survey level. Sequencing was performed with immunoSEQ multiplex PCR; in TCRdb, only in-frame clones are kept and a portion is missing. Of 25,000 to 30,000 clones listed, around 87% are singletons. With regard to this clone: Antigen unknown.

Clinicians in the United States treated all participants with HIV. Cryopreserved PBMC samples of about 0.95-10 million cells were used for DNA extraction. The V and J genes are TRBV6-4 and TRBJ2-2, with D possibly TRBD2 on 5 matching bases. The specimen comprised unsorted PBMCs, sampled approximately 2.6 years after starting antiretroviral therapy. The sequence derives from a man in his forties or fifties with HIV. CDR3 bases: TGTGCCAGCGCCATGGGAGAGTTCACCGGGGAGCTGTTTTTT. It codes for CASAMGEFTGELFF.